The 5 T cell receptor beta chains below were found in one sample sequenced in a study of blood T cell repertoires in COVID-19. Profiled with immunoSEQ multiplex PCR; TCRdb holds only in-frame clones, not every one. The sample holds more than 40,000 clones, about 88% seen once. Source material: peripheral blood. The source of these receptors is a man aged 50 or older with acute or convalescent COVID-19.

In regard to this clone: Other DNA sequences in this sample translate to the same CDR3. The chain combines TRBV6-6 with TRBJ2-1; D possibly corresponds to TRBD1 (6 bases). CDR3 length: 14 residues. V was shortened by 3 bases and J by 2 bases, with 8 bases between the two germline ends. The germline CDR1 and CDR2 sequences are MNHNY and SVGAGI (reference sequence). The CDR3: CASSYGGTYNEQFF. The CDR3 nucleotides read TGTGCCAGCAGTTATGGGGGCACCTACAATGAGCAGTTCTTC.

A note on this clone: At one end, the junction sequence differs from germline, possibly due to a read error. This chain uses TRBV7-7 with TRBJ1-3, with TRBD1 identical over 9 bases. CDR1 is SSHAT and CDR2 is FNYEAQ in the germline V gene (reference sequence). The CDR3 spans 14 residues. CDR3 bases: TGTGCTAGCAGCTTGGACAGGGGAGACAACACCATATATTTT. It codes for CASSLDRGDNTIYF. The full variable domain, with the rest looked up from reference TRBV7-7 and TRBJ1-3, is GAGVSQSPRYKVTKRGQDVTLRCDPISSHATLYWYQQALGQGPEFLTYFNYEAQPDKSGLPSDRFSAERPEGSISTLTIQRTEQRDSAMYRCASSLDRGDNTIYFGEGSWLTVV.

This clone was seen once. The gene calls are TRBV4-1 and TRBJ1-5, with no clear D. This CDR3 region has 16 residues. CDR1 MGHRA and CDR2 YSYEKL come from the germline V gene. Trimming removed 0 bases from V and 2 bases from J, with 11 bases in between. DNA for the CDR3: TGCGCCAGCAGCCAAGATGGAGGGATAGGCAATCAGCCCCAGCATTTT. Encoded protein: CASSQDGGIGNQPQHF.

This clone was found a few times. This chain connects TRBV12-3 or TRBV12-4 to TRBJ1-3; TRBD1 matches 7 bases. J was trimmed by 7 bases and V by 4 bases; bases with no gene match: 1. The CDR3 length is 12 residues. The CDR3 region has the DNA TGTGCCAGCAGTTACAGGGGCAACACCATATATTTT. Its translation is CASSYRGNTIYF.

CDR3 coding DNA: TGCGCCAGCAGTGACCTAGCTGAGCAGTACTTC. It is translated as CASSDLAEQYF. The chain combines TRBV10-2 with TRBJ2-7, with a tentative D call TRBD2 (5 bases). Looked up from germline, CDR1 is WSHSY and CDR2 is SAAADI. V shed 3 bases and J shed 7 bases, with 7 bases lying between them. The CDR3 loop spans 11 amino acids.